This T cell receptor (beta chain) is drawn from a study of tumor-infiltrating lymphocytes in oesophageal squamous cell carcinoma. From the PCR reads, TCRdb called clonotypes with MiXCR, one entry per CDR3 protein. This repertoire shows just under 20,000 distinct CDR3 sequences, 41% found once; its top ten account for roughly 38%. Germline values: CDR1 SGHVS, CDR2 FQNEAQ. The CDR3 length is 13 residues. This sequence originates from a male donor with esophageal squamous cell carcinoma. Source material: esophageal tumor tissue. V usage is TRBV7-8 and J usage is TRBJ2-3; D unclear. The J call is uncertain, as TRBJ2-5 better fits the DNA end. Written as DNA, the CDR3 is TGTGCCAGCAGGGTGGGGTTTTATGAGACCCAGTACTTC. Protein product: CASRVGFYETQYF.